The 14 T cell receptor beta chains below come from one sample, sequenced in a study of cytomegalovirus exposure and HLA in healthy donors. In the PCR, 60 Vbeta and 13 Jbeta primers were used. Profiled with immunoSEQ multiplex PCR; TCRdb holds only in-frame clones, not every one. The sample has about 160,000 clones, about 76% seen once. Sequences were obtained from PBMCs. The receptors come from a female donor in good health and CMV-seronegative.

The CDR3 nucleotides are TGTGCCAGCAGCGTTTATGTAGGAGCGGGCACAGATACGCAGTATTTT. This encodes CASSVYVGAGTDTQYF. J is TRBJ2-3 and V is TRBV9, with D perhaps matching TRBD2 (5 bases). The CDR3 has 16 amino acids. From germline, CDR1 is SGDLS and CDR2 YYNGEE. V lost 2 bases and J lost 1, with 14 bases in between. Using reference TRBV9 and TRBJ2-3 for the parts outside the CDR3, the full variable domain is DSGVTQTPKHLITATGQRVTLRCSPRSGDLSVYWYQQSLDQGLQFLIQYYNGEERAKGNILERFSAQQFPDLHSELNLSSLELGDSALYFCASSVYVGAGTDTQYFGPGTRLTVL.

This rearrangement joins TRBV6-5 to TRBJ1-2; D not resolved. CDR1 is MNHEY and CDR2 is SVGAGI in the germline V gene. CDR3 length: 13 residues. Trimming removed 6 bases from V and 4 bases from J, with 12 bases in between. The CDR3 region is CASSASGSYGYTF. CDR3 in DNA: TGTGCCAGCAGCGCCTCCGGGTCCTATGGCTACACCTTC.

This clone has only a few counts. V and J are TRBV7-6 and TRBJ2-7; 13 nucleotides agree with TRBD2. Germline-derived CDR1 and CDR2 are SGHVS and FNYEAQ. This CDR3 comprises 19 residues. V shed 4 bases, J shed 0 bases, and the junction held 12 bases outside the gene matches. CDR3 protein: CASSSRRIGTSGDSYEQYF. The CDR3 DNA reads TGTGCCAGCAGCTCCCGAAGAATCGGGACTAGCGGGGACTCCTACGAGCAGTACTTC. Supplemented by reference TRBV7-6 and TRBJ2-7, the full variable domain reads GAGVSQSPRYKVTKRGQDVALRCDPISGHVSLYWYRQALGQGPEFLTYFNYEAQQDKSGLPNDRFSAERPEGSISTLTIQRTEQRDSAMYRCASSSRRIGTSGDSYEQYFGPGTRLTVT.

This chain connects TRBV7-9 to TRBJ1-1; TRBD1 is a possible D gene (6 bases). V shed 2 bases and J shed 6 bases, with 22 bases lying between them. The length of the CDR3 is 17 residues. CDR1 SEHNR and CDR2 FQNEAQ come from the germline V gene (reference sequence). The CDR3 nucleotides read TGTGCCAGCAGCTTACATCTACAGGGAGGGAGAAGTCCTGAAGCTTTCTTT. Protein product: CASSLHLQGGRSPEAFF.

Concerning this clone itself: Other DNA sequences in the sample encode the same CDR3. The V and J genes are TRBV9 and TRBJ2-3; D perhaps matches TRBD1 (6 bases). V was shortened by 2 bases and J by 0 bases, with 13 bases between the two germline ends. Per the germline V gene, CDR1 is SGDLS and CDR2 is YYNGEE. The CDR3 runs to 16 residues. CDR3: CASSVETGSSTDTQYF. CDR3 nucleotide sequence: TGTGCCAGCAGCGTGGAGACAGGCTCTAGCACAGATACGCAGTATTTT. The full variable domain, in which reference TRBV9 and TRBJ2-3 provide the parts outside the CDR3, is DSGVTQTPKHLITATGQRVTLRCSPRSGDLSVYWYQQSLDQGLQFLIQYYNGEERAKGNILERFSAQQFPDLHSELNLSSLELGDSALYFCASSVETGSSTDTQYFGPGTRLTVL.

The chain links TRBV2 to TRBJ1-5; 9 bases are shared with TRBD1. Germline V lookup: CDR1 SNHLY, CDR2 FYNNEI. V dropped 7 bases and J dropped 7; count of bases not matched to a gene: 5. This CDR3 is built from 13 residues. CDR3 bases: TGTGCCAGCACTGGGACAGGGCGGCAGCCCCAGCATTTT. Its translation: CASTGTGRQPQHF.

The chain uses TRBV7-3 and TRBJ1-1, with D perhaps matching TRBD1 (6 bases). The CDR3 runs to 15 residues. Trimming cost V 2 bases and J 2 bases, with 12 bases left between them. CDR1 and CDR2 from the germline V gene are SGHTA and FQGTGA. In nucleotides, the CDR3 is TGTGCCAGCAGCTTAGCAGGGGTCGATAACACTGAAGCTTTCTTT. Amino acid sequence: CASSLAGVDNTEAFF. The whole variable domain, filled in from reference TRBV7-3 and TRBJ1-1, reads GAGVSQTPSNKVTEKGKYVELRCDPISGHTALYWYRQSLGQGPEFLIYFQGTGAADDSGLPNDRFFAVRPEGSVSTLKIQRTERGDSAVYLCASSLAGVDNTEAFFGQGTRLTVV.

This clone occurred a few times. This chain joins TRBV28 and TRBJ2-2; D ambiguous. Per the germline V gene, CDR1 is MDHEN and CDR2 is SYDVKM. The CDR3 runs 15 residues. The germline V and J ends were trimmed by 3 bases and 2 bases, with 10 bases remaining between them. CDR3 protein: CASSFLGRNTGELFF. In DNA form, the CDR3 reads TGTGCCAGCAGTTTCCTTGGGCGAAACACCGGGGAGCTGTTTTTT.

This rearrangement joins TRBV7-9 to TRBJ2-1, with 11 nucleotides matching TRBD2. CDR3 length equals 15 residues. The ends lost 3 bases at V and 7 bases at J; junction bases unmatched: 5. CDR1 and CDR2 from the germline V gene are SEHNR and FQNEAQ (reference sequence). CDR3 amino acids: CASSFGLAGSNEQFF. In DNA, the CDR3 is TGTGCCAGCAGCTTTGGACTAGCGGGTTCTAATGAGCAGTTCTTC.

The chain employs TRBV28 and TRBJ2-3; D possibly corresponds to TRBD2 (5 bases). Trimming cost V 11 bases and J 6 bases, with 24 bases left between them. Germline values: CDR1 MDHEN, CDR2 SYDVKM. CDR3 length: 15 residues. Here the CDR3 DNA reads TGTGCCTGCACCCGGGGTGGGCTGTTGTCCGATACGCAGTATTTT. Amino acid sequence: CACTRGGLLSDTQYF.

The chain couples TRBV5-5 to TRBJ1-5; D gene ambiguous. The length of the CDR3 is 14 residues. Trimming took 0 bases from V and 11 from J, leaving 15 bases between them. Germline CDR1 reads SGHKS; CDR2 reads YYEKEE (reference sequence). CDR3 sequence: CASSLGGPSPAQHF. For the CDR3, the DNA is TGTGCCAGCAGCTTGGGAGGACCTAGCCCAGCCCAGCATTTT.

This clone was counted between two and nine times. The chain links TRBV2 to TRBJ2-1; 10 bases are a match to TRBD2. Germline CDR1 SNHLY, CDR2 FYNNEI. The J segment lost 4 bases and the V segment lost 6 bases, leaving 9 bases of the junction unmatched. This CDR3 is built from 16 residues. CDR3 loop: CASRFRTSGLYNEQFF. DNA for the CDR3: TGTGCCAGCAGGTTCCGGACTAGCGGCTTATACAATGAGCAGTTCTTC.

This clone has a handful of counts. The J gene is TRBJ2-7, the V gene TRBV5-1; tentative D call: TRBD2 (6 bases). V was pared by 0 bases and J by 2 bases, with 12 bases between. CDR1 SGHRS and CDR2 YFSETQ come from the germline V gene. The CDR3 length is 15 residues. CDR3 sequence reads: CASSLDPAGTYEQYF. CDR3 nucleotides: TGCGCCAGCAGCTTGGATCCGGCGGGAACCTACGAGCAGTACTTC.

The rearrangement links TRBV6-4 to TRBJ2-1; 12 positions match TRBD2. The length of the CDR3 is 15 residues. Germline V gene lookup returns CDR1 MRHNA and CDR2 SNTAGT. V lost 3 bases and J lost 4; bases outside the gene matches: 1. CDR3 sequence (DNA): TGTGCCAGCAGTGAGACTAGCGGGAGTTACAATGAGCAGTTCTTC. Translated, it gives CASSETSGSYNEQFF.